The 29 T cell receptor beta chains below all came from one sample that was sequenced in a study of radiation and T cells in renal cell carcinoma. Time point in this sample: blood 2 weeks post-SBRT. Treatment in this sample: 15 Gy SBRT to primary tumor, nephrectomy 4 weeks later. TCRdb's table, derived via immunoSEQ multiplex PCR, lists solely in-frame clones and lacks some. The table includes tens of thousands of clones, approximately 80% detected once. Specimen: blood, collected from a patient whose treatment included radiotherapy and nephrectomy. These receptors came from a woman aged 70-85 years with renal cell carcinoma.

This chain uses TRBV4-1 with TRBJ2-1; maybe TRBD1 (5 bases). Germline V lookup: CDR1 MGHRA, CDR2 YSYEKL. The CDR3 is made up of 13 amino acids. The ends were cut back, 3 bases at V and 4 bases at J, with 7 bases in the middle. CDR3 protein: CASSQDTYNEQFF. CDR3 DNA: TGCGCCAGCAGCCAGGACACTTACAATGAGCAGTTCTTC.

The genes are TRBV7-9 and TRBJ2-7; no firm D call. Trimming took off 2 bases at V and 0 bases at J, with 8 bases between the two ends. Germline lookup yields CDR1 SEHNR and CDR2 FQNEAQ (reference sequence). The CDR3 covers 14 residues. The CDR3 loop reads CASSLTERSYEQYF. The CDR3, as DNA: TGTGCCAGCAGCTTAACCGAGCGCTCCTACGAGCAGTACTTC.

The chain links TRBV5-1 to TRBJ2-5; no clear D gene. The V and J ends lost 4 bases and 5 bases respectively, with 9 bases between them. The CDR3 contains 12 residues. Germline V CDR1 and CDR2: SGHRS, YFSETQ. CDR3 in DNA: TGCGCCAGCAGCCCCGGCTCGGAGACCCAGTACTTC. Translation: CASSPGSETQYF.

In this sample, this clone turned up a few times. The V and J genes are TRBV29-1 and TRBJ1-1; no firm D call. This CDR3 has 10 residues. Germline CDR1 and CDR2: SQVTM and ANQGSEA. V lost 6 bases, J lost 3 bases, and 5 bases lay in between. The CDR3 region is CSVSHTEAFF. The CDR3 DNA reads TGCAGCGTCTCACACACTGAAGCTTTCTTT.

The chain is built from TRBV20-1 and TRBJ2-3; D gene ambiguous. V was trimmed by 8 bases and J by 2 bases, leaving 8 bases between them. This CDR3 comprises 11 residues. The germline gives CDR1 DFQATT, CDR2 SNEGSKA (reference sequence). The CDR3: CSWSFTDTQYF. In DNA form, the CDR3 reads TGCAGTTGGAGCTTCACAGATACGCAGTATTTT.

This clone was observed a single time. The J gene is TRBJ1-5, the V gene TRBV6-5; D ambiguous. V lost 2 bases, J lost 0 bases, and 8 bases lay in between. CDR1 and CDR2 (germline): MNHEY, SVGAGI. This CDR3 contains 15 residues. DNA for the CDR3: TGTGCCAGCAGTTACGATAGTACTAGCAATCAGCCCCAGCATTTT. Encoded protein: CASSYDSTSNQPQHF.

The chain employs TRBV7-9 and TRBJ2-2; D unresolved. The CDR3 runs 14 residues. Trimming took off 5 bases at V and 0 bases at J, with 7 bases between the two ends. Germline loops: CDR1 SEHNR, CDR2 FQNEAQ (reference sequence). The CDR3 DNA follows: TGTGCCAGCAGCCCGAACGCGAACACCGGGGAGCTGTTTTTT. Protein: CASSPNANTGELFF.

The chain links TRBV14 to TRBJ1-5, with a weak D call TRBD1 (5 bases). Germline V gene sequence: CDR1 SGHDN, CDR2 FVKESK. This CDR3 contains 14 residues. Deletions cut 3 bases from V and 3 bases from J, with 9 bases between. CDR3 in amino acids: CASSQWGNNQPQHF. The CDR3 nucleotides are TGTGCCAGCAGCCAGTGGGGGAACAATCAGCCCCAGCATTTT.

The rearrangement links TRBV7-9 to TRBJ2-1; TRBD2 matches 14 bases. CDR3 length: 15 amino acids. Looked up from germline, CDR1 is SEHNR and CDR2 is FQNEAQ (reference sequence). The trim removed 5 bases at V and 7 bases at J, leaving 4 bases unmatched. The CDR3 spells CASSQGTSGRNEQFF. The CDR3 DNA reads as TGTGCCAGCAGCCAAGGGACTAGCGGGAGAAATGAGCAGTTCTTC.

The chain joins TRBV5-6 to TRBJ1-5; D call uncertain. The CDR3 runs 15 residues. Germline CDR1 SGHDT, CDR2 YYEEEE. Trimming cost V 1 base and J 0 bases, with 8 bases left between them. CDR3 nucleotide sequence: TGTGCCAGCAGCTTGTCGGTCAGTAGCAATCAGCCCCAGCATTTT. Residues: CASSLSVSSNQPQHF. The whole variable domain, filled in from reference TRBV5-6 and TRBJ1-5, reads DAGVTQSPTHLIKTRGQQVTLRCSPKSGHDTVSWYQQALGQGPQFIFQYYEEEERQRGNFPDRFSGHQFPNYSSELNVNALLLGDSALYLCASSLSVSSNQPQHFGDGTRLSIL.

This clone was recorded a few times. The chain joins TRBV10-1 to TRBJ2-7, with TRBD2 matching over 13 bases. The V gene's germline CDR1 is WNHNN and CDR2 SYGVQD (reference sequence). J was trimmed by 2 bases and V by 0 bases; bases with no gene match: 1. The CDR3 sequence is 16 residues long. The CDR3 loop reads CASSESTSGGTYEQYF. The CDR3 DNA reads TGCGCCAGCAGTGAGTCGACTAGCGGGGGGACCTACGAGCAGTACTTC.

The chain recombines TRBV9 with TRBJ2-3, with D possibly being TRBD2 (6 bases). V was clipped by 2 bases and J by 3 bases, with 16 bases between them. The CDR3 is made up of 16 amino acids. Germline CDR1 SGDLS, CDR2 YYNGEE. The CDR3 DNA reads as TGTGCCAGCAGCGTTAGCACGGGGGAAAGGACAGATACGCAGTATTTT. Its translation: CASSVSTGERTDTQYF.

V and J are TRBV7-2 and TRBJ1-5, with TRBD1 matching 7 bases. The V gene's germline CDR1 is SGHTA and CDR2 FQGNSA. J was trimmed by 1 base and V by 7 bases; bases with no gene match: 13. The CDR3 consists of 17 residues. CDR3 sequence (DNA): TGTGCCAGCACAGACAGGGAAGATTGGTACAGCAATCAGCCCCAGCATTTT. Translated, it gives CASTDREDWYSNQPQHF.

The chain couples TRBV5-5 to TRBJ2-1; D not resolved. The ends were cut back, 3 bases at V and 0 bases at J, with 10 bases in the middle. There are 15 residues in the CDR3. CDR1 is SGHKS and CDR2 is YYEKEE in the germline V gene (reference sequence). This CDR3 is CASSYYGFSYNEQFF. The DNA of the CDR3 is TGTGCCAGCAGCTATTACGGCTTCTCCTACAATGAGCAGTTCTTC.

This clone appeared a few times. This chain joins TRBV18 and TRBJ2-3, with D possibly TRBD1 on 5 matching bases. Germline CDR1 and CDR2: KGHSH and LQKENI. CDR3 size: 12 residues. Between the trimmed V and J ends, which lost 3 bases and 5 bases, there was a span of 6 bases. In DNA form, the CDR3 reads TGTGCCAGCTCACCGCAGGGAGATACGCAGTATTTT. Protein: CASSPQGDTQYF. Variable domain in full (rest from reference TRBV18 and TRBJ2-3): NAGVMQNPRHLVRRRGQEARLRCSPMKGHSHVYWYRQLPEEGLKFMVYLQKENIIDESGMPKERFSAEFPKEGPSILRIQQVVRGDSAAYFCASSPQGDTQYFGPGTRLTVL.

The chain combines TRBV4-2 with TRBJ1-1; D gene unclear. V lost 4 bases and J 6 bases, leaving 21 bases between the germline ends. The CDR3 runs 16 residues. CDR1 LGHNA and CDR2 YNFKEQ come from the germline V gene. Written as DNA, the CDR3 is TGTGCCAGCAGCCTAGTGGAGAGGAGAACGGTCCCTGAAGCTTTCTTT. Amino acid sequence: CASSLVERRTVPEAFF.

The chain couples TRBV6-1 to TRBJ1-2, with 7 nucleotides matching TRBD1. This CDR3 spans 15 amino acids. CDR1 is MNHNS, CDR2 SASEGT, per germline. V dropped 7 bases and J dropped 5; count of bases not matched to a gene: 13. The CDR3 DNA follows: TGTGCCAGCATAGTTTCTACAGGGGTGGGGTATGGCTACACCTTC. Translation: CASIVSTGVGYGYTF.

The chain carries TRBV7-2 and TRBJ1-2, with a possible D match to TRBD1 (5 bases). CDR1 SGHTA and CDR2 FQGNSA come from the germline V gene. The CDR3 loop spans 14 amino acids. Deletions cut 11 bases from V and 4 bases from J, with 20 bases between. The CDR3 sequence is CAWSVRQGVYGYTF. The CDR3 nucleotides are TGTGCCTGGAGTGTACGCCAGGGAGTCTATGGCTACACCTTC.

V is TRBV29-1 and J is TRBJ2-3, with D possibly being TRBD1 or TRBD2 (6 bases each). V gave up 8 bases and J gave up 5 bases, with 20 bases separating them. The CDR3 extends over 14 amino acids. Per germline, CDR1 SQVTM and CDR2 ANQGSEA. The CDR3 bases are TGCAGCCCCGGACAGATCGGGGGAGTAGATACGCAGTATTTT. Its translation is CSPGQIGGVDTQYF.

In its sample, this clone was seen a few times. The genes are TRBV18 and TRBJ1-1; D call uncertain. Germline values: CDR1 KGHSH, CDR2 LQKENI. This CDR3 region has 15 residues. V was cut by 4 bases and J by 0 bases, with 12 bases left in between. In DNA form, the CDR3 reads TGTGCCAGCTCACGGGGAAACTCTATGAACACTGAAGCTTTCTTT. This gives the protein CASSRGNSMNTEAFF.

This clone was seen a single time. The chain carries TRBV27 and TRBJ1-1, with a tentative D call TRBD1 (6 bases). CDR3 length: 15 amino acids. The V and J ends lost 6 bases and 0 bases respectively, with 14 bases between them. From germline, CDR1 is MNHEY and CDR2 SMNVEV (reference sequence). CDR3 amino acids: CASSLGGAMNTEAFF. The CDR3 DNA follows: TGTGCCAGCAGCCTAGGGGGGGCGATGAACACTGAAGCTTTCTTT.

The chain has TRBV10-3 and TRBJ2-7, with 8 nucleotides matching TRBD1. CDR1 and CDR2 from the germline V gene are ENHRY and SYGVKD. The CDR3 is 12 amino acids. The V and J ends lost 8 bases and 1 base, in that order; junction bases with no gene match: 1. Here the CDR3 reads CAIGQGSYEQYF. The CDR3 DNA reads TGTGCCATCGGACAGGGTTCCTACGAGCAGTACTTC.

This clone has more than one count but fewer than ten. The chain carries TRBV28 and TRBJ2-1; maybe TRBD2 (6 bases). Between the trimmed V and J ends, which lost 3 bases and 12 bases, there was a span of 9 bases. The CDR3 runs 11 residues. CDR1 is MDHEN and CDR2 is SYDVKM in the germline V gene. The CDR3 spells CASSFKGGQFF. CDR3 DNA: TGTGCCAGCAGTTTCAAGGGAGGGCAGTTCTTC.

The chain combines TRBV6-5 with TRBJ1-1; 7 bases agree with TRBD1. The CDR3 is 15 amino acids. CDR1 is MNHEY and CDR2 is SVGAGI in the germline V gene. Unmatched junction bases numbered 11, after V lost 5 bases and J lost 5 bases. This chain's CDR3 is CASSQGPRGQTEAFF. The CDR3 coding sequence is TGTGCCAGCAGTCAAGGTCCGAGGGGGCAAACTGAAGCTTTCTTT.

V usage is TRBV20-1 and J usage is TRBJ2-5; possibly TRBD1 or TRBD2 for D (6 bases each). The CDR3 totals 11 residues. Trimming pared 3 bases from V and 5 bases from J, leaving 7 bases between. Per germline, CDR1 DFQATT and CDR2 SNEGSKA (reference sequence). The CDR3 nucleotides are TGCAGTGCTAGGGGGGGCGAGACCCAGTACTTC. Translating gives CSARGGETQYF.

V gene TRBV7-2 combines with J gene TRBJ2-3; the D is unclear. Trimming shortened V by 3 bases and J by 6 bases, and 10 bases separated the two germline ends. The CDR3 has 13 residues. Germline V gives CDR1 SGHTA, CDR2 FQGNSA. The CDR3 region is CASSFELSDTQYF. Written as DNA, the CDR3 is TGTGCCAGCAGCTTCGAGCTCTCGGATACGCAGTATTTT.

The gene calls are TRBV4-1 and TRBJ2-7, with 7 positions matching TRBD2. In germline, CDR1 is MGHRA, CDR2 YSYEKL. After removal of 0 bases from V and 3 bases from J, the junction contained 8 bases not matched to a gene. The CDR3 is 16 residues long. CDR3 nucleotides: TGCGCCAGCAGCCAAGAGTTTCGGGGGGTAGGCTACGAGCAGTACTTC. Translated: CASSQEFRGVGYEQYF.

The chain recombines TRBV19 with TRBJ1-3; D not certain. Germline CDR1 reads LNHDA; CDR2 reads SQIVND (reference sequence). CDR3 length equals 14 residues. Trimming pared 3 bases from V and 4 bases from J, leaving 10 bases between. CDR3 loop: CASSIGTSGNTIYF. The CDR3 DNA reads TGTGCCAGTAGTATTGGTACATCCGGAAACACCATATATTTT.

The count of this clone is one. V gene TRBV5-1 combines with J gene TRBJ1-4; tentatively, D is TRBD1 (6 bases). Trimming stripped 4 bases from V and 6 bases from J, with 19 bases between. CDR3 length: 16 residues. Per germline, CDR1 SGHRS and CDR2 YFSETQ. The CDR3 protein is CASSPGGGAIYEKLFF. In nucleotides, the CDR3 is TGCGCCAGCAGCCCGGGGGGGGGCGCGATTTATGAAAAACTGTTTTTT. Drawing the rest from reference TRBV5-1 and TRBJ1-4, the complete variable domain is KAGVTQTPRYLIKTRGQQVTLSCSPISGHRSVSWYQQTPGQGLQFLFEYFSETQRNKGNFPGRFSGRQFSNSRSEMNVSTLELGDSALYLCASSPGGGAIYEKLFFGSGTQLSVL.